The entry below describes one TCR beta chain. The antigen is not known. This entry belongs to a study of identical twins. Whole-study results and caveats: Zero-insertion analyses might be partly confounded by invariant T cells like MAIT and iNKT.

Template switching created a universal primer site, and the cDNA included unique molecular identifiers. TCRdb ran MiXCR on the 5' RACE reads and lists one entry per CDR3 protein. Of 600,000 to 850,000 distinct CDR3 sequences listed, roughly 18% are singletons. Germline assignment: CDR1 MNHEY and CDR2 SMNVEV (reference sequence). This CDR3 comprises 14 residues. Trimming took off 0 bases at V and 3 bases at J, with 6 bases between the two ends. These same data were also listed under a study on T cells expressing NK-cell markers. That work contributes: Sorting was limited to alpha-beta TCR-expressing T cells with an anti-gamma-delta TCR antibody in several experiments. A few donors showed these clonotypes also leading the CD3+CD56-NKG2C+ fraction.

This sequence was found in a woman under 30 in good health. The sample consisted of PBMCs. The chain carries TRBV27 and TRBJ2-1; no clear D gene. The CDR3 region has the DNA TGTGCCAGCAGTTTATCGTCTGTCTACAATGAGCAGTTCTTC. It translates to CASSLSSVYNEQFF.